This paragraph reports one T cell receptor beta chain. The sample is drawn from a study of T cells in localized non-small cell lung cancer. CDR3 length: 17 amino acids. The V gene end was trimmed by 4 bases and the J gene end by 4 bases; junction bases not matched to a gene: 13. Germline CDR1 and CDR2: SGHRS and YFSETQ. The table came from immunoSEQ multiplex PCR; TCRdb's copy has only in-frame clones and leaves some out. The sample lists 37,000 or so clones; approximately 88% were seen once. This chain links TRBV5-1 with TRBJ2-1, with 8 positions matching TRBD2. The sequences come from peripheral blood, collected before any cancer treatment. This clonotype originated in a woman between 40 and 69 years old with stage I lung adenocarcinoma. In DNA form, the CDR3 reads TGCGCCAGCAGCCGGGAGGGACTCCCGACTATATACAATGAGCAGTTCTTC. Amino acids: CASSREGLPTIYNEQFF.